This section outlines one TCR beta chain sequence together with its context. This entry belongs to a study of blood T cell repertoires in COVID-19. This CDR3 is built from 12 residues. V was pared by 9 bases and J by 0 bases, with 9 bases between. Germline CDR1 MNHEY, CDR2 SVGAGI. Profiled with immunoSEQ multiplex PCR; TCRdb holds only in-frame clones, not every one. The sample has roughly 260,000 clones; approximately 86% are singletons. This TCR was sampled from a man aged 35 to 55 who had recovered from COVID-19. The chain links TRBV6-5 to TRBJ2-7; no definite D call. The sequencing sample was made of peripheral blood. The chain's CDR3 is CARGADSYEQYF. CDR3 DNA: TGTGCCAGGGGCGCCGACTCCTACGAGCAGTACTTC.